These T cell receptor beta chains were read from a single sample in a study of OX40 agonist ivuxolimab in advanced cancers. Clones were read by immunoSEQ multiplex PCR, and TCRdb kept only the in-frame ones, dropping some. The table lists some 43,000 clones, approximately 83% of them singletons. Sequenced material: CD4+ or CD8+ T cells sorted from blood, taken in a trial of the OX40 agonist ivuxolimab. The receptor set was obtained from an adult with an advanced solid tumor such as melanoma, head and neck, liver or kidney cancer. CDR3s include the opening cysteine and the closing phenylalanine or tryptophan. The D gene is left open where the match is weak. Rows may omit the clone size; those that give it use once, few, many or a size class.

CDR3nt,CDR3aa,v_gene,j_gene,abundance,d_gene
TGTGCCACCAGCAGAGAGGGACGGCAAGAGACCCAGTACTTC,CATSREGRQETQYF,TRBV15,TRBJ2-5,-,-
TGCGCCAGCAGCCAAGACGGAGGGTCCTACGAGCAGTACTTC,CASSQDGGSYEQYF,TRBV4-3,TRBJ2-7,-,-
TGTGCCAGCAGCTTTAGGGGGGTCAACAATGAGCAGTTCTTC,CASSFRGVNNEQFF,TRBV5-8,TRBJ2-1,once,-
TGTGCCAGCAGCTTCATCAATCAGCCCCAGCATTTT,CASSFINQPQHF,TRBV27,TRBJ1-5,few,-
TGCGCCAGCAGCTTCCCCGGGACAGGGCACTACGAGCAGTACTTC,CASSFPGTGHYEQYF,TRBV5-1,TRBJ2-7,-,TRBD1
TGTGCCACCCAGGGGTCTAGCGGGAGTGAGGAGACCCAGTACTTC,CATQGSSGSEETQYF,TRBV27,TRBJ2-5,-,TRBD2
TGTGCCATCAGTGACCCGGGAGATTCCTACGAGCAGTACTTC,CAISDPGDSYEQYF,TRBV10-3,TRBJ2-7,-,-
TGTGCCAGTAATCCTTATCGAGACCAATACTATGGCTACACCTTC,CASNPYRDQYYGYTF,TRBV19,TRBJ1-2,-,-
TGTGCCTGGAACCTCCCCCTGACTAGCGGGGGGCATGAGACCCAGTACTTC,CAWNLPLTSGGHETQYF,TRBV30,TRBJ2-5,-,TRBD2
TGTGCCAGCAGCTACGTCGGGGAGAACTCCTACGAGCAGTACTTC,CASSYVGENSYEQYF,TRBV7-9,TRBJ2-7,-,-
TGTGCCAGCAGCTATAGCGGGGGGGATGGAGAGACCCAGTACTTC,CASSYSGGDGETQYF,TRBV7-6,TRBJ2-5,-,TRBD2
TGTGCCACCAGCAGCCCCCGGGGGGTCGACCAAGAGACCCAGTACTTC,CATSSPRGVDQETQYF,TRBV15,TRBJ2-5,-,TRBD2
TGTGCCAGCAGCGTCCCCCCCACAGGGCCTGAGAACACTGAAGCTTTCTTT,CASSVPPTGPENTEAFF,TRBV9,TRBJ1-1,-,-
TGTGCCAGCAGTTACTTAGCGGGAGAGGGGGAGACCCAGTACTTC,CASSYLAGEGETQYF,TRBV6-5,TRBJ2-5,-,TRBD2
TGCGCCAGCAGTGAGTCGACAAGGGGATTGGAGAATTCACCCCTCCACTTT,CASSESTRGLENSPLHF,TRBV10-2,TRBJ1-6,-,-
TGTGCCAGCAGTTACAACGACGTCAGCAATCAGCCCCAGCATTTT,CASSYNDVSNQPQHF,TRBV6-6,TRBJ1-5,-,-
TGCGCCAGCAGCCAAGGGACAGGGGGCGCCAGCTATGGCTACACCTTC,CASSQGTGGASYGYTF,TRBV4-1,TRBJ1-2,-,TRBD1
TGTGCCAGCTCCCCCGGGGCGGGGAGATACGCAGATACGCAGTATTTT,CASSPGAGRYADTQYF,TRBV2,TRBJ2-3,-,-
TGTGCCAGCAGTTTTAGATTAGATACGCAGTATTTT,CASSFRLDTQYF,TRBV28,TRBJ2-3,-,-
TGTGCCAGCAGCCCGGACGGACTTAACTATGGCTACACCTTC,CASSPDGLNYGYTF,TRBV5-4,TRBJ1-2,-,-
TGTGCCAGCAGCCCACTTTTGGGGCGGGAGACCCAGTACTTC,CASSPLLGRETQYF,TRBV7-6,TRBJ2-5,few,-
TGTGCCAGCAGTTACTTAGGAGGGAGCACAGATACGCAGTATTTT,CASSYLGGSTDTQYF,TRBV6-8,TRBJ2-3,-,-
TGTGCCAGCAGCTTAGATGCCTCTGGGGCCAACGTCCTGACTTTC,CASSLDASGANVLTF,TRBV7-3,TRBJ2-6,-,-
TGTGCCAGCAGCGTAGCGCCCGGGAACACTGAAGCTTTCTTT,CASSVAPGNTEAFF,TRBV9,TRBJ1-1,-,-
TGCAGCGTTCCCCGGCTAGCGGCGGAGACCCAGTACTTC,CSVPRLAAETQYF,TRBV29-1,TRBJ2-5,-,TRBD2
TGTGCCAGCAGTTTTGGGGGAATCAATCAGCCCCAGCATTTT,CASSFGGINQPQHF,TRBV27,TRBJ1-5,-,-
TGTGCCAGCAGGGAAAATGAAAAACTGTTTTTT,CASRENEKLFF,TRBV28,TRBJ1-4,-,-
TGTGCCAGCAGTTCTCCCCAAGAGACCCAGTACTTC,CASSSPQETQYF,TRBV27,TRBJ2-5,-,-
TGTGCCAGTAGTAACACCGGGCTTGCCGAGCAGTACTTC,CASSNTGLAEQYF,TRBV19,TRBJ2-7,medium-sized,-
TGTGCCAGCAGCCACGTTACATCAGGGACCCAGCATTTT,CASSHVTSGTQHF,TRBV4-1,TRBJ1-5,few,-
TGTGCCAGCAGTTTATTGAGGGGAGCTAACTATGGCTACACCTTC,CASSLLRGANYGYTF,TRBV27,TRBJ1-2,-,-
TGCGCCAGCAGCTCCGGGACAGGGGTGTACGACACTGAAGCTTTCTTT,CASSSGTGVYDTEAFF,TRBV5-1,TRBJ1-1,-,TRBD1
TGTGCCAGCAGCAAAGATTTTGGTCAGGGTCGATGCAAAAACATTCAGTACTTC,CASSKDFGQGRCKNIQYF,TRBV21-1,TRBJ2-4,-,-
TGCGCCAGCAGTGAGTCTGAGTTAGTTGAAGCTTTCTTT,CASSESELVEAFF,TRBV10-1,TRBJ1-1,-,-
TGTGCCAGCAGCTTACTCACTAGCAGTGCAGATACGCAGTATTTT,CASSLLTSSADTQYF,TRBV7-6,TRBJ2-3,-,-
TGTGCCAGCCAGGGACAGCCCCAAGAGACCCAGTACTTC,CASQGQPQETQYF,TRBV28,TRBJ2-5,-,TRBD1
TGTGCCAGCAGCTCGGGGGCAGGGGACACTGAAGCTTTCTTT,CASSSGAGDTEAFF,TRBV5-5,TRBJ1-1,-,-
TGTGCCAGCAGTTTGGTACAGGGAGGCTCCAACGAGCAGTACTTC,CASSLVQGGSNEQYF,TRBV27,TRBJ2-7,few,-
TGTGCCAGCACCGACAGGGGCACAACGGGTGAAAAACTGTTTTTT,CASTDRGTTGEKLFF,TRBV2,TRBJ1-4,-,TRBD1
TGTGCCAGCAGCTTAACGGGGGGCGATGGGGCCAACGTCCTGACTTTC,CASSLTGGDGANVLTF,TRBV7-8,TRBJ2-6,-,-
TGTGCCAGCAGCGTAGAAATTGGGGACACTACAGATACGCAGTATTTT,CASSVEIGDTTDTQYF,TRBV9,TRBJ2-3,-,-
TGCAGCAAGAGCCCGGGACCTGAAGCTTTCTTT,CSKSPGPEAFF,TRBV20-1,TRBJ1-1,-,-
TGTGCCAGCAGTGGCGTTCCCCCCTACAATGAGCAGTTCTTC,CASSGVPPYNEQFF,TRBV28,TRBJ2-1,-,-
TGTGCCAGCAGTGAATCAAGTTATATGAACACTGAAGCTTTCTTT,CASSESSYMNTEAFF,TRBV25-1,TRBJ1-1,once,-
TGCAGCGTTGAAGGTCTTACAGGAGCAAAAGTTGGTGAGCAGTTCTTC,CSVEGLTGAKVGEQFF,TRBV29-1,TRBJ2-1,-,-